The rows below give T cell receptor beta chains drawn from one sample of a study of preoperative IRX-2 immunotherapy in early breast cancer. The assay was immunoSEQ multiplex PCR, and TCRdb's table has in-frame clones only and misses some. The sample has 40,000 to 50,000 clones, 70% to 80% seen once. The material was tumor tissue, obtained after IRX-2 immunotherapy. The receptors shown here come from a human donor with breast cancer. Each CDR3 is given with its conserved first and last residue. Each record gives: V gene, D gene, J gene, clone size, CDR3 protein, CDR3 DNA. D genes are given only for firm matches. Not every row has a clone size; where given, it reads once, few, many or a size class.

TRBV19	-	TRBJ1-5	-	CASTPHGDQPQHF	TGTGCCAGTACCCCTCACGGGGATCAGCCCCAGCATTTT
TRBV18	-	TRBJ2-6	-	CASSPRGLTGSGANVLTF	TGTGCCAGCTCACCACGGGGACTTACAGGGTCCGGGGCCAACGTCCTGACTTTC
TRBV5-1	-	TRBJ2-7	-	CASRPGAGSSYEQYF	TGCGCCAGCAGGCCCGGGGCAGGGAGCTCCTACGAGCAGTACTTC
TRBV5-1	-	TRBJ1-3	-	CASSIKGVSGNTIYF	TGCGCCAGCTCTATCAAGGGGGTCTCTGGAAACACCATATATTTT
TRBV6-8	-	TRBJ1-1	-	CASSLNSMREAFF	TGTGCCAGCAGTTTGAATAGCATGCGTGAAGCTTTCTTT
TRBV6-8	TRBD1	TRBJ2-7	-	CAGGQGGPYEQYF	TGTGCCGGGGGACAGGGGGGCCCCTACGAGCAGTACTTC
TRBV6-8	TRBD1	TRBJ2-7	-	CASSYLNRVRGQETYEQYF	TGTGCCAGCAGTTACTTAAACCGAGTGAGGGGACAGGAGACCTACGAGCAGTACTTC
TRBV11-3	-	TRBJ2-7	few	CASSQPGHSYEQYF	TGTGCCAGCAGCCAACCGGGACACTCCTACGAGCAGTACTTC
TRBV18	-	TRBJ2-7	once	CASSPEKGGISYEQYF	TGTGCCAGCTCACCCGAAAAGGGGGGCATCTCCTACGAGCAGTACTTC
TRBV6-8	TRBD1	TRBJ1-2	-	CASSSDRGSGYTF	TGTGCCAGCAGTTCGGACAGGGGCAGTGGCTACACCTTC
TRBV4-1	-	TRBJ1-1	-	CASRVGGARTEAFF	TGCGCCAGCAGGGTCGGGGGGGCGAGAACTGAAGCTTTCTTT
TRBV6-8	-	TRBJ2-7	-	CASSYRAASLLRYEQYF	TGTGCCAGCAGTTACCGGGCGGCTTCCCTCCTTCGATACGAGCAGTACTTC
TRBV15	-	TRBJ1-3	once	CATSRDNVRGAGNTIYF	TGTGCCACCAGCAGAGATAATGTTCGGGGGGCTGGAAACACCATATATTTT
TRBV19	TRBD1	TRBJ1-1	-	CASSRSPGGTVNTEAFF	TGTGCCAGTAGTAGAAGTCCAGGGGGTACTGTCAACACTGAAGCTTTCTTT
TRBV7-7	-	TRBJ1-5	-	CASSFSYGNQPQHF	TGTGCCAGCAGCTTTTCCTATGGCAATCAGCCCCAGCATTTT
TRBV2	TRBD1	TRBJ1-2	-	CAARDRGQGYTF	TGTGCCGCCAGGGACAGGGGGCAAGGCTACACCTTC
TRBV11-3	-	TRBJ2-5	few	CASSLGGAGQETQYF	TGTGCCAGCAGCTTGGGCGGGGCCGGGCAAGAAACCCAGTACTTC
TRBV6-8	-	TRBJ2-7	-	CASFGGPTLYEQYF	TGTGCCTCATTCGGGGGGCCGACACTGTACGAGCAGTACTTC
TRBV19	TRBD2	TRBJ2-1	-	CASTELAGSTNEQFF	TGTGCCAGTACCGAACTAGCGGGATCAACCAATGAGCAGTTCTTC
TRBV5-1	-	TRBJ2-2	-	CASSLITGSGTGELFF	TGCGCCAGCAGCTTAATAACAGGGTCTGGGACCGGGGAGCTGTTTTTT
TRBV5-1	-	TRBJ2-7	-	CASSLGLETREQYF	TGCGCCAGCAGCTTGGGTCTGGAGACTAGGGAGCAGTACTTC
TRBV10-3	-	TRBJ2-1	-	CAISESGGTYNEQFF	TGTGCCATCAGTGAGTCTGGCGGGACTTACAATGAGCAGTTCTTC
TRBV6-8	-	TRBJ1-5	-	CASSLKGRQPQHF	TGTGCCAGCAGTTTGAAGGGAAGGCAGCCCCAGCATTTT
TRBV5-1	-	TRBJ2-1	-	CASSLGGSPVHNEQFF	TGCGCCAGCAGCTTGGGGGGGAGTCCAGTCCACAATGAGCAGTTCTTC
TRBV29-1	-	TRBJ1-1	-	CSVSLTANTEAFF	TGCAGCGTTTCTTTGACAGCTAACACTGAAGCTTTCTTT
TRBV10-2	TRBD1	TRBJ2-7	-	CATGGQGFYEQYF	TGCGCCACCGGGGGACAGGGATTCTACGAGCAGTACTTC
TRBV18	TRBD1	TRBJ1-1	few	CASSPLPTGSMNTEAFF	TGTGCCAGCTCACCACTGCCGACAGGGTCCATGAACACTGAAGCTTTCTTT
TRBV6-8	-	TRBJ1-4	-	CASSGRQVMTTNEKLFF	TGTGCCAGCAGTGGCCGACAAGTAATGACAACTAATGAAAAACTGTTTTTT
TRBV7-1	-	TRBJ2-1	-	CASSLVSEYNEQFF	TGTGCCAGCAGCTTAGTTAGTGAGTACAATGAGCAGTTCTTC
TRBV19	-	TRBJ2-7	-	CASKRQGAYEQYF	TGTGCCAGTAAGCGTCAGGGAGCCTACGAGCAGTACTTC
TRBV10-2	-	TRBJ2-7	-	CASCPAAPTYEQYF	TGCGCCAGCTGCCCCGCGGCTCCGACCTACGAGCAGTACTTC
TRBV11-3	TRBD2	TRBJ2-5	once	CASSTGLAGGKETQYF	TGTGCCAGCAGCACGGGACTAGCGGGGGGGAAAGAGACCCAGTACTTC
TRBV5-1	-	TRBJ2-7	-	CASSRDATSYEQYF	TGCGCCAGCAGCCGAGACGCGACCTCCTACGAGCAGTACTTC
TRBV5-1	TRBD2	TRBJ2-3	-	CASSSGLAGGRVGTDTQYF	TGCGCCAGCAGCTCCGGACTAGCGGGAGGGAGGGTCGGCACAGATACGCAGTATTTT
TRBV6-4	-	TRBJ2-3	once	CATVESDTQYF	TGTGCCACGGTGGAGTCAGATACGCAGTATTTT
TRBV27	-	TRBJ1-3	-	CASARGGMGSGNTIYF	TGTGCCAGCGCCCGGGGGGGGATGGGCTCTGGAAACACCATATATTTT
TRBV18	-	TRBJ1-3	-	CASSPSTSGAGNTIYF	TGTGCCAGCTCACCAAGCACGTCAGGGGCTGGAAACACCATATATTTT
TRBV14	-	TRBJ2-3	-	CASSRRFTDTQYF	TGTGCCAGCAGCCGCCGCTTCACAGATACGCAGTATTTT
TRBV18	TRBD2	TRBJ2-3	-	CASRRSSGGSDTQYF	TGTGCCAGCCGCCGGAGTAGCGGGGGGTCGGATACGCAGTATTTT
TRBV6-8	TRBD1	TRBJ2-5	-	CASSLLGQGVGETQYF	TGTGCCAGCAGTTTACTGGGACAGGGAGTCGGAGAGACCCAGTACTTC
TRBV6-4	TRBD1	TRBJ2-3	once	CASSFSLGTGTDTQYF	TGTGCCAGCAGTTTCTCACTGGGGACAGGGACAGATACGCAGTATTTT
TRBV9	-	TRBJ1-2	once	CASSGTQGGYTF	TGTGCCAGCAGCGGGACACAGGGTGGCTACACCTTC
TRBV5-1	-	TRBJ2-7	-	CASSLLDSLSKEQYF	TGCGCCAGCAGCTTGCTGGACTCTCTCTCTAAAGAGCAGTACTTC
TRBV5-1	-	TRBJ2-1	-	CASRLALPYNEQFF	TGCGCCAGCAGGCTAGCCCTACCTTACAATGAGCAGTTCTTC
TRBV19	-	TRBJ1-2	-	CAGSTGFYGYTF	TGTGCCGGCTCCACGGGGTTCTATGGCTACACCTTC
TRBV19	TRBD2	TRBJ2-1	-	CASSITSGGRSEQFF	TGTGCCAGTAGTATCACTAGCGGGGGGAGGAGTGAGCAGTTCTTC
TRBV10-1	-	TRBJ1-1	-	CASRGRNTEAFF	TGCGCCAGCAGGGGCAGGAACACTGAAGCTTTCTTT
TRBV7-1	-	TRBJ1-5	few	CASSFAVLTPQHF	TGTGCCAGCAGCTTTGCGGTCCTGACGCCCCAGCATTTT
TRBV6-8	-	TRBJ2-7	-	CATRRVSGEQYF	TGTGCCACCAGGAGGGTTTCAGGCGAGCAGTACTTC
TRBV5-1	-	TRBJ2-7	-	CASSPAASSYEQYF	TGCGCCAGCAGCCCGGCCGCAAGCTCCTACGAGCAGTACTTC
TRBV6-8	-	TRBJ1-1	-	CASSFEPGHGTEAFF	TGTGCCAGCAGTTTCGAACCAGGACACGGCACTGAAGCTTTCTTT